The clone carrying this TCR beta chain was counted many times. Antigen: not known. Trimming removed 5 bases from V and 5 bases from J; junction bases left unmatched: 8. CDR3 size: 14 residues. Germline V gene lookup returns CDR1 MDHEN and CDR2 SYDVKM. This sample was included in a study of T cells in Graves' hyperthyroidism and ophthalmopathy. Overall study findings and caveats: Ophthalmopathy got predicted by the model a median around 6.8 months before its onset. Also found in blood were most expanded thyroid clonotypes above 0.001.

TCR beta CDR3 region amplification was performed from RNA transcripts. RT-PCR in the first round (using the HTBI primer set) targeted the TCR CDR3. TCRdb re-derived calls from the multiplex PCR reads in MiXCR, one entry per CDR3 protein. The sample has about 360,000 distinct CDR3 sequences, roughly 14% seen once. Material for sequencing was blood. V is TRBV28 and J is TRBJ2-7; 8 bases are a match to TRBD1. The origin of this receptor is a woman aged 18-29 years with Graves' hyperthyroidism that later progressed to Graves' ophthalmopathy. CDR3 residues: CASSPDRVGHEQYF. The CDR3 nucleotides are TGTGCCAGCAGTCCGGACAGGGTGGGTCACGAGCAGTACTTC.